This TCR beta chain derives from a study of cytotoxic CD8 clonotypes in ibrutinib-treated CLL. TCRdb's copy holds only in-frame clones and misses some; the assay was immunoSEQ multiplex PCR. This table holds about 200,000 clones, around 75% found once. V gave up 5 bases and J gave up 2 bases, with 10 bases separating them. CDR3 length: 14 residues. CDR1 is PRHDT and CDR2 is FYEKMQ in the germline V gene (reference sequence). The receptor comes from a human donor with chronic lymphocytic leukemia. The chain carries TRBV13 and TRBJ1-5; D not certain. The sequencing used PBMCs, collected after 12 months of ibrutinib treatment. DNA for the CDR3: TGTGCCAGCAGCAATTGGGGTGGCAATCAGCCCCAGCATTTT. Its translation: CASSNWGGNQPQHF.